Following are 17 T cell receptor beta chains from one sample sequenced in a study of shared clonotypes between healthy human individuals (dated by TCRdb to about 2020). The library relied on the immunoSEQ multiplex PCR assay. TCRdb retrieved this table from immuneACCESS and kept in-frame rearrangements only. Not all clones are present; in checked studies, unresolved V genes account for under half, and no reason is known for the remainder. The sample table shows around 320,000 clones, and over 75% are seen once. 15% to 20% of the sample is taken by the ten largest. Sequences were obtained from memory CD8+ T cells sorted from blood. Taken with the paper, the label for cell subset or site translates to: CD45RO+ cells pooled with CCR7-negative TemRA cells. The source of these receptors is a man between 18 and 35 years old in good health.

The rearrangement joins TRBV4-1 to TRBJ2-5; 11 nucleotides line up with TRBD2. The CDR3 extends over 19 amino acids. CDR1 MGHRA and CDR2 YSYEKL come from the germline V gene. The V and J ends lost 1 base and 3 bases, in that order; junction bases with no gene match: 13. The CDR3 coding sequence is TGCGCCAGCAGCCAAGTGAGTACGGCGACTAGCGGGATCGAAGAGACCCAGTACTTC. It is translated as CASSQVSTATSGIEETQYF.

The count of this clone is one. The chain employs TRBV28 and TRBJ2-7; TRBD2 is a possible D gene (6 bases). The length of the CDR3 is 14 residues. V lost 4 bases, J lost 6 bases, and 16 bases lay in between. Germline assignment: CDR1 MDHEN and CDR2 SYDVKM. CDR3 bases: TGTGCCAGCAGTTCCCCCCACGGGGGAGGCGAGCAGTACTTC. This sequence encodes CASSSPHGGGEQYF.

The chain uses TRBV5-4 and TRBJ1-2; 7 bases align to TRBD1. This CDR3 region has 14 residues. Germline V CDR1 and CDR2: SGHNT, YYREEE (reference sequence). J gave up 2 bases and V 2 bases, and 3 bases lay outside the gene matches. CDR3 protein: CASSFARGNYGYTF. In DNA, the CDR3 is TGTGCCAGCAGCTTCGCCAGGGGGAACTATGGCTACACCTTC.

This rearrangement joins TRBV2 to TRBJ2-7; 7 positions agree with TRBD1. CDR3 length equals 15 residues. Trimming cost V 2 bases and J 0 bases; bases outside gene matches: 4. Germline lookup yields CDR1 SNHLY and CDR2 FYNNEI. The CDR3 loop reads CASSEIRTGSYEQYF. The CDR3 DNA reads TGTGCCAGCAGTGAAATCAGGACAGGCTCCTACGAGCAGTACTTC.

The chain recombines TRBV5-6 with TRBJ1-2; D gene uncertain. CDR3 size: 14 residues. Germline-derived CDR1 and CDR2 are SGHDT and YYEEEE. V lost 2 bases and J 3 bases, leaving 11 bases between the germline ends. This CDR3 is CASSLGSTDYGYTF. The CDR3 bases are TGTGCCAGCAGCTTAGGGAGTACGGACTATGGCTACACCTTC.

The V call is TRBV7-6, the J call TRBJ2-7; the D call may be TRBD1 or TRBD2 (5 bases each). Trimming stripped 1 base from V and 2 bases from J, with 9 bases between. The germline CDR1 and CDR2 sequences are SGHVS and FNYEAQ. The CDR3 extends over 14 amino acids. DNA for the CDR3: TGTGCCAGCAGCTTAGTACAGGAGGCCTACGAGCAGTACTTC. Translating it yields CASSLVQEAYEQYF.

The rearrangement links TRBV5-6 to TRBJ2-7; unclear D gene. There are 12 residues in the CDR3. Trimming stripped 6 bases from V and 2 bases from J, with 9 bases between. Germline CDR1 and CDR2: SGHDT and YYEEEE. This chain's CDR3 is CASTRATYEQYF. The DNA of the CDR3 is TGTGCCAGCACCCGGGCCACCTACGAGCAGTACTTC.

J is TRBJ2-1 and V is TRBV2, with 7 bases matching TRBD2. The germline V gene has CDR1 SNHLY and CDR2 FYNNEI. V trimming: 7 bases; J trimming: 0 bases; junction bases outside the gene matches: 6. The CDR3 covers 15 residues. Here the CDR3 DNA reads TGTGCCAGCATTGGGGGGGGTTCCTCCTACAATGAGCAGTTCTTC. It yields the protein CASIGGGSSYNEQFF.

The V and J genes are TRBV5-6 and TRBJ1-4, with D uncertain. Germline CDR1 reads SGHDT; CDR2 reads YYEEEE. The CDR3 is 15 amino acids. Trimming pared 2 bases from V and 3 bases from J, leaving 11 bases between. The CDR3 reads CASSFVATSNEKLFF. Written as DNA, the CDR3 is TGTGCCAGCAGCTTCGTGGCAACCTCTAATGAAAAACTGTTTTTT.

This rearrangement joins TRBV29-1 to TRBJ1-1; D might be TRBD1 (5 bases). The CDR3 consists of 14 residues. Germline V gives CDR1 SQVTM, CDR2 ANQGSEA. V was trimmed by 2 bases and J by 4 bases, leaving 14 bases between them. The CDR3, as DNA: TGCAGCGTTGAAACCTTGGCAGGGCCCACTGAAGCTTTCTTT. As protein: CSVETLAGPTEAFF.

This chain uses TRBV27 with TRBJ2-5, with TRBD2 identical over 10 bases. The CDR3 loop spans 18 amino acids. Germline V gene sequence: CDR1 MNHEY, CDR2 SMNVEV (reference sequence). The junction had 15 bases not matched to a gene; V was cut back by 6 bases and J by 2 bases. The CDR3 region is CASSPLKRGGPLQETQYF. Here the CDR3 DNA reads TGTGCCAGCAGCCCCCTTAAGCGGGGGGGCCCCTTACAAGAGACCCAGTACTTC.

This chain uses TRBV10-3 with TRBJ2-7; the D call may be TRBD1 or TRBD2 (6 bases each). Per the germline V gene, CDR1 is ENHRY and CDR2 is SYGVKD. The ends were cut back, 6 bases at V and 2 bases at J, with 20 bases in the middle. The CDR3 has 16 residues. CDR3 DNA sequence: TGTGCCATCAGGAATCTGGACGGGGGCCCAGCCTACGAGCAGTACTTC. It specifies CAIRNLDGGPAYEQYF.

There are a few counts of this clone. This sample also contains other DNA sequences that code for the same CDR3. CDR3 nucleotide sequence: TGTGCCAGCAGCCCATTCGACAGGGCTCAAGAGACCCAGTACTTC. Translation gives CASSPFDRAQETQYF. V usage is TRBV7-9 and J usage is TRBJ2-5, with 7 bases lining up with TRBD1. Germline V gene data show CDR1 as SEHNR and CDR2 as FQNEAQ (reference sequence). J lost 2 bases, V lost 5 bases, and 8 bases had no gene match. The CDR3 has 15 residues.

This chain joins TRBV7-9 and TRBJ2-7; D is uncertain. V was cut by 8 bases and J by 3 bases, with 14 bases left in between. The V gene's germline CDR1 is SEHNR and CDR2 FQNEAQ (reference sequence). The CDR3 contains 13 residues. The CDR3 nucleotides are TGTGCCAGCCTTGACTCCAACGGCTACGAGCAGTACTTC. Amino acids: CASLDSNGYEQYF.

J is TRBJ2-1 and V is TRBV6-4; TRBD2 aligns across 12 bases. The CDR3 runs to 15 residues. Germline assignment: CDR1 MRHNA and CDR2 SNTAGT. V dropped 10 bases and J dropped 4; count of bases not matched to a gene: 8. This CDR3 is CATPGLAGGYNEQFF. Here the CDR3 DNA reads TGTGCCACCCCGGGGCTAGCGGGGGGGTACAATGAGCAGTTCTTC.

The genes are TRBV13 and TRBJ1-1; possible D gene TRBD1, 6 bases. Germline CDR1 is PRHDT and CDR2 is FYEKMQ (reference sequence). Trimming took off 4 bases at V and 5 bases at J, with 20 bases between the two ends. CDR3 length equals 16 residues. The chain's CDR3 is CASSSPDLGGGTEAFF. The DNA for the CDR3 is TGTGCCAGCAGCTCCCCCGACCTAGGGGGGGGAACTGAAGCTTTCTTT.

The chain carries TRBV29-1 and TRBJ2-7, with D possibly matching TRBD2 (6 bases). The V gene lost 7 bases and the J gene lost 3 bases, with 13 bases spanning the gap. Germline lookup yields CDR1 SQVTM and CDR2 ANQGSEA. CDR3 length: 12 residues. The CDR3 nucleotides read TGCAGCGCGGGACTCGATGGCTACGAGCAGTACTTC. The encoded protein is CSAGLDGYEQYF.